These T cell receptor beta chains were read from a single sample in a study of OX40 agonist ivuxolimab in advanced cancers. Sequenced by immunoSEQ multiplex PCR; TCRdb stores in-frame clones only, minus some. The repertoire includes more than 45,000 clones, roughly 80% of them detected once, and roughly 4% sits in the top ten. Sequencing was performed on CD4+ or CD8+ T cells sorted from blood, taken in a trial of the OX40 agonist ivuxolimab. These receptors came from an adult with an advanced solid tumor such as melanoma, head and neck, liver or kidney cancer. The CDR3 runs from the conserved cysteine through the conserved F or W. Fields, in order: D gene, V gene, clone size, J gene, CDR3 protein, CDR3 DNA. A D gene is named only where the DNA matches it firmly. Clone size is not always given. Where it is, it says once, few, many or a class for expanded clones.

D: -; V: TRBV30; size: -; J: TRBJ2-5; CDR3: CAWSAQRGTQYF; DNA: TGTGCCTGGAGTGCGCAGAGGGGGACCCAGTACTTC
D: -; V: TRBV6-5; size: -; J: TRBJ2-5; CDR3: CASSYTGGPGETQYF; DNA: TGTGCCAGCAGTTACACCGGGGGGCCAGGAGAGACCCAGTACTTC
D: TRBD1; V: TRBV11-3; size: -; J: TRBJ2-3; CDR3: CASSLGQGNTDTQYF; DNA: TGTGCCAGCAGCCTGGGACAGGGAAACACAGATACGCAGTATTTT
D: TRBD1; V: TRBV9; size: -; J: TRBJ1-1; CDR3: CASSKRPGQGAPAFF; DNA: TGTGCCAGCAGCAAAAGGCCGGGACAGGGGGCGCCGGCTTTCTTT
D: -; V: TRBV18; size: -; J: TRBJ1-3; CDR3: CASSPGSGNTIYF; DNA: TGTGCCAGCTCACCAGGGTCTGGAAACACCATATATTTT
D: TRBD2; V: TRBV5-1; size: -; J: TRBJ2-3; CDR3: CASSLVAGGPTDTQYF; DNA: TGCGCCAGCAGCTTGGTAGCGGGAGGGCCCACAGATACGCAGTATTTT
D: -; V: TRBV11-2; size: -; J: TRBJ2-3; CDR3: CASSPGGDTQYF; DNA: TGTGCCAGCAGCCCAGGTGGGGATACGCAGTATTTT
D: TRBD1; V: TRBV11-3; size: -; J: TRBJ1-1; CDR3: CASSQDREREAFF; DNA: TGTGCCAGCAGCCAGGACAGGGAGAGGGAAGCTTTCTTT
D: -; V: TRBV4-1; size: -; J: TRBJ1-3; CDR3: CASSKGHVGAGNTIYF; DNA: TGCGCCAGCAGCAAGGGACATGTTGGGGCTGGAAACACCATATATTTT
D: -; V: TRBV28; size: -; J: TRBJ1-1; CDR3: CASSFTHSLGTEAFF; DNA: TGTGCCAGCAGTTTTACACATTCCCTGGGGACTGAAGCTTTCTTT
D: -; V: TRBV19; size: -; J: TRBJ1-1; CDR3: CASSILDRENTEAFF; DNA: TGTGCCAGTAGTATCTTGGACAGAGAGAACACTGAAGCTTTCTTT
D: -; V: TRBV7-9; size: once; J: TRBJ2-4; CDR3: CASSPDSPTSQNIQYF; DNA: TGTGCCAGCAGCCCTGACTCCCCAACTTCCCAAAACATTCAGTACTTC
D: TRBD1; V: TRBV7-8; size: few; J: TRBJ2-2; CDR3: CASINPGQEEITGELFF; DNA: TGTGCCAGCATCAACCCCGGACAGGAGGAAATCACCGGGGAGCTGTTTTTT
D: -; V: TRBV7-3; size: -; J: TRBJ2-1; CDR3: CASSFALDSYNEQFF; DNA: TGTGCCAGCAGCTTCGCTCTGGACAGCTACAATGAGCAGTTCTTC
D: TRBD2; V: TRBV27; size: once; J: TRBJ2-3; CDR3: CASSLTSGSTDTQYF; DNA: TGTGCCAGCAGTTTAACTAGCGGGAGCACAGATACGCAGTATTTT
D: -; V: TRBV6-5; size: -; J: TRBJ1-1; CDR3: CASSYSNRAEAFF; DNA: TGTGCCAGCAGTTACTCGAACAGGGCTGAAGCTTTCTTT
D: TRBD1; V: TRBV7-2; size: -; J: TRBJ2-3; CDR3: CASTRQGADTQYF; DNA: TGTGCCAGCACAAGACAGGGTGCAGATACGCAGTATTTT
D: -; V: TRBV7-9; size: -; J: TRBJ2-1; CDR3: CASSLGALGNEQFF; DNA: TGTGCCAGCAGCTTAGGAGCCTTGGGCAATGAGCAGTTCTTC
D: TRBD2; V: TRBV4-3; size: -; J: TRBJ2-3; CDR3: CASSQERGGPDTQYF; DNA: TGCGCCAGCAGCCAAGAGCGGGGGGGGCCAGATACGCAGTATTTT
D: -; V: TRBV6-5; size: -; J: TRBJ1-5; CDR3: CASSGDMGNQPQHF; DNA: TGTGCCAGCAGTGGAGACATGGGCAATCAGCCCCAGCATTTT
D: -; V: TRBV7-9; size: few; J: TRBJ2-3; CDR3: CASSRDSLISTDTQYF; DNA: TGTGCCAGCAGCCGGGACTCTCTTATCTCCACAGATACGCAGTATTTT
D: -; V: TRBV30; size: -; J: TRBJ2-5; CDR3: CAWSRLGETQYF; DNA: TGTGCCTGGAGTAGGCTCGGGGAGACCCAGTACTTC
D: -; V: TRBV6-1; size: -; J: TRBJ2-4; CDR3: CASMGSGMKNIQYF; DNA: TGTGCCAGCATGGGGTCGGGCATGAAAAACATTCAGTACTTC
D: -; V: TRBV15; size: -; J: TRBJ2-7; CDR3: CATSWGIDYYEQYF; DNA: TGTGCCACCAGCTGGGGGATCGACTACTACGAGCAGTACTTC
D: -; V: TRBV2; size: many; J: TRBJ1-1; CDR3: CASSWGNTEAFF; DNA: TGTGCCAGCAGTTGGGGTAACACTGAAGCTTTCTTT
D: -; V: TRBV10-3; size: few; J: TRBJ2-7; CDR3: CAILFGTGQYF; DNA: TGTGCCATCCTTTTTGGCACAGGGCAGTACTTC
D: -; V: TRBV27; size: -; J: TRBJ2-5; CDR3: CASSLRGGTQYF; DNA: TGTGCCAGCAGTTTAAGGGGTGGAACCCAGTACTTC
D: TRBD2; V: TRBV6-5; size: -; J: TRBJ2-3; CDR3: CASRTSSSDTQYF; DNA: TGTGCCAGCCGGACTAGTTCCTCAGATACGCAGTATTTT
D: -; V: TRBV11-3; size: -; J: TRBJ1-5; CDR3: CASSLQGWQSAQHF; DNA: TGTGCCAGCAGCCTACAGGGTTGGCAATCAGCCCAGCATTTT
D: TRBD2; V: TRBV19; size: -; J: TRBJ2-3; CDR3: CASSVRSGGGLTQYF; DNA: TGTGCCAGTAGTGTCAGAAGCGGGGGGGGCTTAACGCAGTATTTT
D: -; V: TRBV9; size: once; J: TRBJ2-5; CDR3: CASSVAPGRETQYF; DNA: TGTGCCAGCAGCGTAGCTCCGGGGAGAGAGACCCAGTACTTC
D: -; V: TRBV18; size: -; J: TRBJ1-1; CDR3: CASSPEGLSTEAFF; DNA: TGTGCCAGCTCACCCGAGGGGCTGTCCACTGAAGCTTTCTTT
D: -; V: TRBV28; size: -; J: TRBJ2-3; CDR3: CASTDPTDTQYF; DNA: TGTGCCAGCACCGATCCGACAGATACGCAGTATTTT
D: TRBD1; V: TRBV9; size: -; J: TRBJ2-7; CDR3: CASSVGLGTGTYEQYF; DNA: TGTGCCAGCAGCGTAGGGTTAGGGACAGGGACCTACGAGCAGTACTTC
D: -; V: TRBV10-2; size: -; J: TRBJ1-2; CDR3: CASSMGGPNYGYTF; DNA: TGCGCCAGCAGCATGGGCGGGCCTAACTATGGCTACACCTTC
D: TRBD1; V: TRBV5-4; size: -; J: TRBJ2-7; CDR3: CASSYEMDRDEQYF; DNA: TGTGCCAGCAGCTACGAAATGGACAGGGACGAGCAGTACTTC
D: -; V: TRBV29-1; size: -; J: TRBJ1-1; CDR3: CSVEAVGDTEAFF; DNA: TGCAGCGTTGAAGCAGTCGGCGACACTGAAGCTTTCTTT